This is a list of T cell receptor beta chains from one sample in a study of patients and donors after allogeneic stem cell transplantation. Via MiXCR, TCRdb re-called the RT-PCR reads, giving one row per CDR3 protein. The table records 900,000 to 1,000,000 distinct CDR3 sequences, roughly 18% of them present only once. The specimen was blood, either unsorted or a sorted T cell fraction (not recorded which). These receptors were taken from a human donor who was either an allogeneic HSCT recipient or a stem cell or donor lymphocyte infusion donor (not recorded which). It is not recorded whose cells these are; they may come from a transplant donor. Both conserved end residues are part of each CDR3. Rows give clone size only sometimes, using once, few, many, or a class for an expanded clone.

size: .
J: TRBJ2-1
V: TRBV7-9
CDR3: CASSLRAGGLNEQFF

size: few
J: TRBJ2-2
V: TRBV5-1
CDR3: CASKEPSNTGELFF

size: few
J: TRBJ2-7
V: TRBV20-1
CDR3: CSASSRDPYEQYF

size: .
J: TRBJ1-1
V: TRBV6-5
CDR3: CASNGQGDGWVF

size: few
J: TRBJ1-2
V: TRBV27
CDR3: CASTQKAGSHYGYTF

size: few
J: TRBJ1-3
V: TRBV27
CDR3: CASRSYDSGNTIYF

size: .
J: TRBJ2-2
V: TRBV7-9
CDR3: CASSLLAETGELFF

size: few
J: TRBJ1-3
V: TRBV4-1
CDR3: CASSQQGWSSGNTIYF

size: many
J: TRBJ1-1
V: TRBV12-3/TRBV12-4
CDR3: CASSYQGNTEAFF

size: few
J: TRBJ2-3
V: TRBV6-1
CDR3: CASSPSTRGMDTQYF

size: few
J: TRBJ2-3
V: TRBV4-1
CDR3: CASSPSPDTQYF

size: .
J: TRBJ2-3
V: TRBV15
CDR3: CATSRDTGTQYF

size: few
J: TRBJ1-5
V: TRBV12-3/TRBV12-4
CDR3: CASSFEGRGDHQPQHF

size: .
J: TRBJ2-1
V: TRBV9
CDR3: CASSGSTSGSYSEQFF

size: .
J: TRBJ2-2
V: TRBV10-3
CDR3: CAISEDGNAGELFF

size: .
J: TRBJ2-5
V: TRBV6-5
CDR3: CASSYSRPQETQYF

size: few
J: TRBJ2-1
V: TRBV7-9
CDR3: CASSVLDRAIIQFF

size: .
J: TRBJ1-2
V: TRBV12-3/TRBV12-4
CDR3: CASSTTDRGNGYTF

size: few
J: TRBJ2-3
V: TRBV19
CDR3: CASSIGTRGGDTQYF

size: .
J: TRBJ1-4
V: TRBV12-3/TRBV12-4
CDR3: CASRVTGFREKLFF

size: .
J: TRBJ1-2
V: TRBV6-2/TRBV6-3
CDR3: CASSYEAVGYTF

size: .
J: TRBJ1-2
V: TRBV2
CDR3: CASTTRGDGYTF

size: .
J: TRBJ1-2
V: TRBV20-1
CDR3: CSARDRSNYGYTF

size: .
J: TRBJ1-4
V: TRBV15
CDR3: CATSPDVGANEKLFF

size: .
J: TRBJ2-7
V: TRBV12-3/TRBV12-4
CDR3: CASSSSGHYNSYYEQYF

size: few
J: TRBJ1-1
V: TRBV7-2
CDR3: CASRLGDHYTEAFF

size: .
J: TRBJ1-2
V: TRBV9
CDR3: CASSRDRGLPNYGYTF

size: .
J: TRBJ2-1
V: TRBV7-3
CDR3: CASSRSRDSKFF

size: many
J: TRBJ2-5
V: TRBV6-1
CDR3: CASSLSSGGARETQYF

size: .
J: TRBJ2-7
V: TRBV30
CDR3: CAWSVLAGSEQYF

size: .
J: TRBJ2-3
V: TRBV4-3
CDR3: CASSQDRPSGNTDTQYF

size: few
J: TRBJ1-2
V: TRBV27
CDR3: CATAPGRNNYGYTF

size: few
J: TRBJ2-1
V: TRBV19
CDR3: CASTLGLATYNEQFF

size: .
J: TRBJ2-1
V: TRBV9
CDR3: CASTPSPSSYNEQFF

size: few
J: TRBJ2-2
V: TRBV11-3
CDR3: CASSKLAGNTGELFF

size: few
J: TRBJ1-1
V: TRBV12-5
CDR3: CASGYKGGELGGTEAFF